This passage covers 31 T cell receptor beta chains from one sample sequenced in a study of cytomegalovirus exposure and HLA in healthy donors. With 60 Vbeta and 13 Jbeta primers, the PCR was carried out. Clones were sequenced by immunoSEQ multiplex PCR, and TCRdb holds only the in-frame ones, with some missing. The table has 250,000 to 350,000 clones, about 75% seen once. The sample consisted of PBMCs. The receptors stem from a female donor in good health and CMV-seronegative.

The chain carries TRBV7-9 and TRBJ1-1; 9 bases are a match to TRBD1. Germline loops: CDR1 SEHNR, CDR2 FQNEAQ (reference sequence). This CDR3 has 14 residues. Germline trimming cut 5 bases from V and 10 bases from J; bases unmatched to any gene: 11. The chain's CDR3 is CASSRGGQGRSAFF. Written as DNA, the CDR3 is TGTGCCAGCAGCCGAGGGGGACAGGGCCGTTCAGCTTTCTTT.

Only a few counts were recorded for this clone. The rearrangement uses TRBV5-1 and TRBJ2-7; 10 bases agree with TRBD1. V trimming: 0 bases; J trimming: 5 bases; junction bases outside the gene matches: 11. The CDR3 consists of 17 residues. Germline V gives CDR1 SGHRS, CDR2 YFSETQ. The CDR3 DNA follows: TGCGCCAGCAGCTTGGCCAAGCTACGGGACAGGGGTAACGAGCAGTACTTC. Translation gives CASSLAKLRDRGNEQYF.

V is TRBV4-1 and J is TRBJ1-4, with 9 positions matching TRBD1. The CDR3 covers 15 residues. Trimming cost V 5 bases and J 8 bases; bases outside gene matches: 9. Germline loops: CDR1 MGHRA, CDR2 YSYEKL. In DNA form, the CDR3 reads TGCGCCAGCAGCACATGGACAGGGGCGGGCGAAAAACTGTTTTTT. This sequence encodes CASSTWTGAGEKLFF.

This chain connects TRBV9 to TRBJ2-7; 8 positions match TRBD1. Trimming removed 4 bases from V and 0 bases from J; junction bases left unmatched: 6. Germline CDR1 reads SGDLS; CDR2 reads YYNGEE. The CDR3 has 15 amino acids. This CDR3 is CASSSDRGSSYEQYF. The CDR3 nucleotides are TGTGCCAGCAGCTCCGACAGGGGCAGCTCCTACGAGCAGTACTTC.

Concerning this clone: Distinct nucleotide sequences in the sample also encode this CDR3. This rearrangement joins TRBV27 to TRBJ2-7; a possible D gene is TRBD1 (5 bases). The CDR3 sequence is 13 residues long. V dropped 0 bases and J dropped 2 bases, with 5 bases sitting between them. The germline V gene has CDR1 MNHEY and CDR2 SMNVEV (reference sequence). The CDR3 DNA reads TGTGCCAGCAGTTTATCAGGGGCCTACGAGCAGTACTTC. It encodes CASSLSGAYEQYF.

The genes are TRBV4-1 and TRBJ2-2, with unresolved D. Per the germline V gene, CDR1 is MGHRA and CDR2 is YSYEKL. V shed 7 bases and J shed 4 bases, with 7 bases lying between them. This CDR3 spans 12 amino acids. The CDR3 sequence: CASNSGTGELFF. The CDR3, as DNA: TGCGCCAGCAATTCGGGCACCGGGGAGCTGTTTTTT.

Only a few counts were recorded for this clone. As DNA, the CDR3 is TGTGCCAGCAGTTTGAACAGCCCTAGCACAGATACGCAGTATTTT. It specifies CASSLNSPSTDTQYF. V and J are TRBV27 and TRBJ2-3; D is uncertain. CDR1 is MNHEY, CDR2 SMNVEV, per germline (reference sequence). V gave up 3 bases and J gave up 0 bases, with 10 bases separating them. This CDR3 is built from 15 residues.

V and J are TRBV7-9 and TRBJ2-1, with 9 bases identical to TRBD2. Germline loops: CDR1 SEHNR, CDR2 FQNEAQ (reference sequence). The J segment lost 5 bases and the V segment lost 6 bases, leaving 8 bases of the junction unmatched. The CDR3 is 15 amino acids. CDR3 sequence reads: CASSRMSGRNNEQFF. Written as DNA, the CDR3 is TGTGCCAGCAGTCGAATGAGCGGGAGGAACAATGAGCAGTTCTTC. Supplemented by reference TRBV7-9 and TRBJ2-1, the full variable domain reads DTGVSQNPRHKITKRGQNVTFRCDPISEHNRLYWYRQTLGQGPEFLTYFQNEAQLEKSRLLSDRFSAERPKGSFSTLEIQRTEQGDSAMYLCASSRMSGRNNEQFFGPGTRLTVL.

This clone was found once. The chain is built from TRBV6-1 and TRBJ2-5; 12 bases map to TRBD1. Germline V gene sequence: CDR1 MNHNS, CDR2 SASEGT. The V and J ends lost 9 bases and 5 bases, in that order; junction bases with no gene match: 7. The CDR3 is 14 amino acids. Here the CDR3 DNA reads TGTGCCAGTATCCTAGGGACAGGGGGCGAGACCCAGTACTTC. Its translation: CASILGTGGETQYF.

The sample holds a few counts of this clone. The chain joins TRBV9 to TRBJ2-7; TRBD2 matches at 7 bases. The V gene's germline CDR1 is SGDLS and CDR2 YYNGEE. Germline trimming cut 0 bases from V and 6 bases from J; bases unmatched to any gene: 6. CDR3 length: 14 amino acids. The CDR3 DNA follows: TGTGCCAGCAGCGTAGCGGGAGGAACCTCCGAGCAGTACTTC. It specifies CASSVAGGTSEQYF.

Worth noting for this clone: Other DNA sequences in the same sample also yield this CDR3. The chain has TRBV5-1 and TRBJ2-1, with 12 bases that match TRBD2. Per germline, CDR1 SGHRS and CDR2 YFSETQ. The V and J ends lost 4 bases and 3 bases, in that order; junction bases with no gene match: 2. CDR3 length: 15 amino acids. The CDR3 DNA follows: TGCGCCAGCAGCGGACTAGCGGGAAGCTACAATGAGCAGTTCTTC. This codes for CASSGLAGSYNEQFF.

On this clone itself: Other nucleotide sequences from this sample produce the same CDR3. V is TRBV11-3 and J is TRBJ2-3, with 10 bases lining up with TRBD2. The CDR3 has 16 amino acids. The V and J ends lost 0 bases and 5 bases, in that order; junction bases with no gene match: 5. Germline V gene lookup returns CDR1 SGHNT and CDR2 YENEEA. CDR3 amino acids: CASSLDGSGRGDTQYF. CDR3 DNA sequence: TGTGCCAGCAGCTTAGATGGGAGCGGGAGGGGAGATACGCAGTATTTT.

The genes are TRBV6-1 and TRBJ1-1, with a possible D match to TRBD1 (5 bases). V was cut by 7 bases and J by 0 bases, with 15 bases left in between. The germline V gene encodes CDR1 MNHNS and CDR2 SASEGT. The CDR3 sequence is 15 residues long. The CDR3 region is CASTLVGGMNTEAFF. The CDR3 nucleotides are TGTGCCAGCACCCTGGTCGGGGGTATGAACACTGAAGCTTTCTTT.

This chain connects TRBV2 to TRBJ2-7; the match to TRBD1 covers 11 bases. Trimming cost V 6 bases and J 2 bases; bases outside gene matches: 6. This CDR3 is built from 15 residues. Germline CDR1 and CDR2: SNHLY and FYNNEI. For the CDR3, the DNA is TGTGCCAGCAGCGAGGGACAGGGGGGGACCTACGAGCAGTACTTC. Its protein product is CASSEGQGGTYEQYF.

V is TRBV12-5 and J is TRBJ2-2; D may be TRBD1 (6 bases). CDR1 and CDR2 from the germline V gene are LGHNT and FRNRAP. V lost 6 bases to trimming and J lost 2 bases, with 10 bases between them. This CDR3 spans 14 amino acids. CDR3 protein: CASGGAPNTGELFF. Here the CDR3 DNA reads TGTGCTAGTGGGGGGGCCCCCAACACCGGGGAGCTGTTTTTT.

The chain uses TRBV19 and TRBJ2-3; TRBD1 agrees at 7 bases. The CDR3 is made up of 16 amino acids. Germline lookup yields CDR1 LNHDA and CDR2 SQIVND (reference sequence). J lost 0 bases, V lost 4 bases, and 7 bases had no gene match. CDR3 residues: CASSTLPGQSTDTQYF. CDR3 DNA: TGTGCCAGTAGTACATTACCGGGACAGAGCACAGATACGCAGTATTTT.

The chain's CDR3 is CASIHDRTSGVYNEQFF. The CDR3 DNA reads as TGTGCCAGCATCCACGATCGGACTAGCGGGGTCTACAATGAGCAGTTCTTC. The J gene is TRBJ2-1, the V gene TRBV7-8; TRBD2 aligns across 12 bases. The CDR3 is 17 amino acids. Germline CDR1 and CDR2: SGHVS and FQNEAQ. Unmatched junction bases numbered 10, after V lost 7 bases and J lost 3 bases.

The chain has TRBV5-1 and TRBJ2-1; 11 nucleotides align to TRBD1. Germline CDR1 SGHRS, CDR2 YFSETQ. The CDR3 sequence is 15 residues long. The J segment lost 2 bases and the V segment lost 4 bases, leaving 2 bases of the junction unmatched. The CDR3 is CASSLGQGAYNEQFF. Written as DNA, the CDR3 is TGCGCCAGCAGCCTGGGACAGGGGGCCTACAATGAGCAGTTCTTC.

About this clone: The sample carries other DNA sequences with the same CDR3. The V gene is TRBV27, the J gene TRBJ2-7, with a weak D call TRBD1 (6 bases). Germline V gene lookup returns CDR1 MNHEY and CDR2 SMNVEV (reference sequence). The CDR3 has 12 amino acids. Trimming stripped 5 bases from V and 6 bases from J, with 11 bases between. Written as DNA, the CDR3 is TGTGCCAGCAGTCTGACAGGCGCCGAGCAGTACTTC. Amino acids: CASSLTGAEQYF.

The V and J genes are TRBV5-1 and TRBJ2-7, with 9 bases fitting TRBD2. V dropped 0 bases and J dropped 2; count of bases not matched to a gene: 3. CDR1 and CDR2 (germline): SGHRS, YFSETQ. This CDR3 spans 15 amino acids. The CDR3 DNA reads as TGCGCCAGCAGCTTGGGCGGGACTAGCACCTACGAGCAGTACTTC. Protein: CASSLGGTSTYEQYF.

The V and J genes are TRBV28 and TRBJ2-7, with D tentatively TRBD1 (5 bases). V was cut by 0 bases and J by 7 bases, with 7 bases left in between. The length of the CDR3 is 12 residues. Germline V CDR1 and CDR2: MDHEN, SYDVKM. The DNA for the CDR3 is TGTGCCAGCAGTTTATGGGGGCGTGAGCAGTACTTC. Translation gives CASSLWGREQYF. The full variable domain, in which reference TRBV28 and TRBJ2-7 provide the parts outside the CDR3, is DVKVTQSSRYLVKRTGEKVFLECVQDMDHENMFWYRQDPGLGLRLIYFSYDVKMKEKGDIPEGYSVSREKKERFSLILESASTNQTSMYLCASSLWGREQYFGPGTRLTVT.

The gene calls are TRBV5-1 and TRBJ2-3; D perhaps matches TRBD2 (5 bases). V was pared by 4 bases and J by 1 base, with 13 bases between. The CDR3 loop spans 15 amino acids. Germline values: CDR1 SGHRS, CDR2 YFSETQ. The CDR3 region is CASSPDFRGTDTQYF. The CDR3 DNA reads as TGCGCCAGCAGCCCGGACTTTAGGGGCACAGATACGCAGTATTTT.

This clone appeared a few times. The chain joins TRBV15 to TRBJ2-1, with 7 bases that match TRBD1. Per germline, CDR1 LNHNV and CDR2 YYDKDF (reference sequence). The V gene end was trimmed by 3 bases and the J gene end by 8 bases; junction bases not matched to a gene: 7. The CDR3 has 14 residues. The chain's CDR3 is CATSSDTGAYEQFF. The CDR3 DNA reads as TGTGCCACCAGCAGTGATACAGGGGCTTATGAGCAGTTCTTC.

The chain is built from TRBV6-1 and TRBJ1-3; 7 nucleotides align to TRBD1. Trimming at V came to 7 bases and at J to 1 base, leaving 7 bases not matched to a gene. CDR3 length equals 15 residues. Per the germline V gene, CDR1 is MNHNS and CDR2 is SASEGT. DNA for the CDR3: TGTGCCAGCACCCTAGACAGGGTTTCTGGAAACACCATATATTTT. It translates to CASTLDRVSGNTIYF.

V usage is TRBV27 and J usage is TRBJ2-7; 7 nucleotides match TRBD1. With V trimmed by 5 bases and J by 3 bases, 10 bases remained unmatched. The CDR3 consists of 15 residues. Germline CDR1 is MNHEY and CDR2 is SMNVEV (reference sequence). In DNA, the CDR3 is TGTGCCAGCAGTCTAATTAGGGACAGTGGCTACGAGCAGTACTTC. Amino acid sequence: CASSLIRDSGYEQYF.

The CDR3 loop reads CASSLLLEGLDTQYF. CDR3 nucleotide sequence: TGTGCCAGCAGTCTACTACTAGAGGGCCTAGATACGCAGTATTTT. The chain employs TRBV2 and TRBJ2-3; D possibly corresponds to TRBD2 (5 bases). Germline CDR1 and CDR2: SNHLY and FYNNEI. The length of the CDR3 is 15 residues. Trimming shortened V by 5 bases and J by 5 bases, and 17 bases separated the two germline ends.

The chain uses TRBV15 and TRBJ2-3; possible D gene TRBD2, 6 bases. The germline CDR1 and CDR2 sequences are LNHNV and YYDKDF (reference sequence). The CDR3 runs to 17 residues. V shed 0 bases and J shed 0 bases, with 13 bases lying between them. Here the CDR3 reads CATSRDLGGASTDTQYF. In DNA, the CDR3 is TGTGCCACCAGCAGAGATCTGGGCGGGGCTAGCACAGATACGCAGTATTTT. The entire variable domain, with the rest obtained from reference TRBV15 and TRBJ2-3, is as follows: DAMVIQNPRYQVTQFGKPVTLSCSQTLNHNVMYWYQQKSSQAPKLLFHYYDKDFNNEADTPDNFQSRRPNTSFCFLDIRSPGLGDTAMYLCATSRDLGGASTDTQYFGPGTRLTVL.

The chain joins TRBV2 to TRBJ2-7, with a possible D match to TRBD2 (5 bases). The CDR3 has 12 residues. Trimming shortened V by 4 bases and J by 7 bases, and 11 bases separated the two germline ends. Germline V gives CDR1 SNHLY, CDR2 FYNNEI. CDR3: CASSAQAVEQYF. The CDR3 DNA reads TGTGCCAGCAGTGCCCAAGCGGTTGAGCAGTACTTC.

This clone was counted a single time. The chain's CDR3 is CASSIGQSHTDTQYF. The CDR3 DNA reads as TGTGCCAGTAGTATTGGACAGTCTCACACAGATACGCAGTATTTT. This chain uses TRBV19 with TRBJ2-3; tentatively, D is TRBD1 (6 bases). Trimming removed 3 bases from V and 2 bases from J, with 12 bases in between. The CDR3 is 15 residues long. The germline V gene has CDR1 LNHDA and CDR2 SQIVND (reference sequence).

Only a few counts were recorded for this clone. V and J are TRBV29-1 and TRBJ2-5, with 8 bases fitting TRBD2. From germline, CDR1 is SQVTM and CDR2 ANQGSEA. There are 14 residues in the CDR3. V lost 0 bases, J lost 5 bases, and 5 bases stayed unmatched. CDR3 residues: CSVEDGGGRETQYF. DNA of the CDR3: TGCAGCGTTGAAGACGGGGGGGGCAGGGAGACCCAGTACTTC.

The gene calls are TRBV9 and TRBJ2-3; 14 nucleotides line up with TRBD2. The CDR3 has 16 residues. V lost 4 bases and J lost 6; bases outside the gene matches: 7. The germline CDR1 and CDR2 sequences are SGDLS and YYNGEE. CDR3 DNA sequence: TGTGCCAGCAGCCCCCTGGGACTAGCGGGAGTCGATACGCAGTATTTT. The encoded protein is CASSPLGLAGVDTQYF.